This T cell receptor beta chain is drawn from a study of CD8+ T cells in alopecia areata. Study information: The drug, oral tofacitinib, was given to treated patients at 5 to 10 mg twice daily.

Study-wide results and caveats: Clarity of TCR sharing across patients fell short of that in mice, possibly HLA-related.

In alopecia areata patients, both lesional scalp punch biopsies and peripheral blood were collected. Sequencing templates came from extracted RNA that was reverse transcribed into cDNA. The protocol was immunoSEQ multiplex PCR, while the TCRdb copy is restricted to in-frame clones and leaves out a portion. The sample has 12,000 or so clones; just over 55% are singletons. With respect to this clone: The antigen is not known.

The material sequenced was skin. The TCR originated in a human donor with alopecia areata.

CDR3 in DNA: TGTGCCTGGACTAGCGGGGGACCCGGGGAGCTGTTTTTT. Protein: CAWTSGGPGELFF. The chain carries TRBV30 and TRBJ2-2; TRBD2 aligns across 10 bases. With 4 bases clipped from V and 6 bases from J, the junction kept 2 bases outside the gene matches. Per germline, CDR1 GTSNPN and CDR2 SVGIG (reference sequence). CDR3 length: 13 residues. Together with reference TRBV30 and TRBJ2-2, the CDR3 gives the full variable domain: SQTIHQWPATLVQPVGSPLSLECTVEGTSNPNLYWYRQAAGRGLQLLFYSVGIGQISSEVPQNLSASRPQDRQFILSSKKLLLSDSGFYLCAWTSGGPGELFFGEGSRLTVL.